Described below is a single T cell receptor beta chain sequence and its context. Its antigen is undetermined. This sample stems from a study of CD8 T cells in Susac syndrome. Background on the study: Patients with Susac syndrome, at blood draw, were therapy-naive, on corticosteroids, or on intravenous immunoglobulin alone. Study-level points and caveats: The authors acknowledged that their TCR sequencing and HLA analysis involved a relatively small number of individuals.

V dropped 6 bases and J dropped 0; count of bases not matched to a gene: 13. The CDR3 covers 18 residues. Germline loops: CDR1 LNHDA, CDR2 SQIVND (reference sequence). An input of about 0.5 to 1 ug of RNA was subjected to reverse transcription using random hexamers. The TCR beta CDR3 was amplified by immunoSEQ multiplex PCR across 54 Vbeta, 13 Jbeta. MiXCR, run by TCRdb on the immunoSEQ multiplex PCR reads, gives a single entry per CDR3 protein. The data show 55,000 to 80,000 distinct CDR3 sequences, 85% to 95% seen once. The chain has TRBV19 and TRBJ1-5; 8 bases agree with TRBD1. Material: CD4+ T cells from PBMCs. The TCR comes from a human donor with Susac syndrome. The CDR3 DNA reads as TGTGCCAGTAGACCGGACAGGGTAGTGAGGGATAGCAATCAGCCCCAGCATTTT. This gives the protein CASRPDRVVRDSNQPQHF. Full variable domain (outside the CDR3, taken from reference TRBV19 and TRBJ1-5): DGGITQSPKYLFRKEGQNVTLSCEQNLNHDAMYWYRQDPGQGLRLIYYSQIVNDFQKGDIAEGYSVSREKKESFPLTVTSAQKNPTAFYLCASRPDRVVRDSNQPQHFGDGTRLSIL.